This record covers a single TCR beta chain. Germline loops: CDR1 MDHEN, CDR2 SYDVKM. Trimming shortened V by 2 bases and J by 2 bases, and 10 bases separated the two germline ends. The CDR3 runs 15 residues. This record belongs to a study of shared clonotypes between healthy human individuals. Using immunoSEQ multiplex PCR, the repertoire was profiled, and TCRdb retains in-frame clones only, with some absent. The sample shows around 530,000 clones, around 80% of them seen only once. The TCR was taken from a middle-aged woman in good health. Some clones in this sample may be carry-over from other donors' samples. The chain has TRBV28 and TRBJ1-5; TRBD1 is a possible D gene (6 bases). The sequenced sample consisted of PBMCs. The CDR3 region is CASSLARQGNQPQHF. The CDR3 bases are TGTGCCAGCAGTTTAGCTAGACAGGGCAATCAGCCCCAGCATTTT.